This T cell receptor beta chain stems from a study of T cell repertoires in ileal Crohn's disease. Method: immunoSEQ multiplex PCR; TCRdb's copy keeps in-frame clones and lacks some. The profile shows tens of thousands of clones, about 89% of them singletons. This sample's time point: neoterminal ileum biopsy at postoperative endoscopy, about 6 months after surgery. V lost 3 bases and J lost 3; bases outside the gene matches: 1. CDR1 and CDR2 (germline): MNHEY, SMNVEV (reference sequence). CDR3 length equals 13 residues. This receptor was obtained from an adult with Crohn's disease. The chain combines TRBV27 with TRBJ1-2, with TRBD1 matching 7 bases. Sequenced input: ileal tissue. CDR3 region: CASSFGQDYGYTF. CDR3 in DNA: TGTGCCAGCAGTTTTGGACAGGACTATGGCTACACCTTC.